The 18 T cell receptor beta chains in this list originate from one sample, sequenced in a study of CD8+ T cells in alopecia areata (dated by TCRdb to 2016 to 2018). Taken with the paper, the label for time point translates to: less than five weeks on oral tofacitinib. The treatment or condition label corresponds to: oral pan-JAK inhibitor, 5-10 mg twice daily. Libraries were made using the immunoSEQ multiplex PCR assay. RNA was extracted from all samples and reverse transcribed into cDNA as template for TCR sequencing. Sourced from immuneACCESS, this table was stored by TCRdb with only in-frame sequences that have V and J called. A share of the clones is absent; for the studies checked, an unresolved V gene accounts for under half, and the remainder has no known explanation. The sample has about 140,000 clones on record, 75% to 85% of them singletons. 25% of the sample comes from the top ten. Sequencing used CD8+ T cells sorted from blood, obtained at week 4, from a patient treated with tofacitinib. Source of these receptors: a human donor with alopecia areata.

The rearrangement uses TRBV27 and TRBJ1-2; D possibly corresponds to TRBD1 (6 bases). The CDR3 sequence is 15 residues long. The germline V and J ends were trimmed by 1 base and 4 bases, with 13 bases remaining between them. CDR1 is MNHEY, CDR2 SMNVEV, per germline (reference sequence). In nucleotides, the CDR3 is TGTGCCAGCAGTTTATTCTCGGGGGCGCTCTATGGCTACACCTTC. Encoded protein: CASSLFSGALYGYTF.

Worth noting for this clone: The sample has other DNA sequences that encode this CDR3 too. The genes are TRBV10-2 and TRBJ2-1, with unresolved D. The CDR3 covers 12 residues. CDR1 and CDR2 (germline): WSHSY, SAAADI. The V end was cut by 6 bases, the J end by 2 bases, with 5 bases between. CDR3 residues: CASRVAYNEQFF. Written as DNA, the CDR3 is TGCGCCAGCAGGGTAGCCTACAATGAGCAGTTCTTC.

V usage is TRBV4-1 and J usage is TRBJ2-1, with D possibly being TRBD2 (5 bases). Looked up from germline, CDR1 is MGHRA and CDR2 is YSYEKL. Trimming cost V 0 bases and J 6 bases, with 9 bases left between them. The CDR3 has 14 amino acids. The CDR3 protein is CASSQEPGSNEQFF. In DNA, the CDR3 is TGCGCCAGCAGCCAAGAGCCGGGATCCAATGAGCAGTTCTTC.

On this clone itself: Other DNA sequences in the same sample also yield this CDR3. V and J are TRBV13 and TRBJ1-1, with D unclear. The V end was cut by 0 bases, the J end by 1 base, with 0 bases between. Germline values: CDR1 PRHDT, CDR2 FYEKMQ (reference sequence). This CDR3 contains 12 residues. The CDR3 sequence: CASSLGNTEAFF. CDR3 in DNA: TGTGCCAGCAGCTTAGGGAACACTGAAGCTTTCTTT. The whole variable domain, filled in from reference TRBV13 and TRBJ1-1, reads AAGVIQSPRHLIKEKRETATLKCYPIPRHDTVYWYQQGPGQDPQFLISFYEKMQSDKGSIPDRFSAQQFSDYHSELNMSSLELGDSALYFCASSLGNTEAFFGQGTRLTVV.

The CDR3, as DNA: TGCGCCAGCAGCTTAGGCAGGAGATCCCAAGAGACCCAGTACTTC. It encodes CASSLGRRSQETQYF. This rearrangement joins TRBV5-1 to TRBJ2-5; D is unresolved. With 2 bases removed from V and 1 base from J, the gap between germline ends came to 12 bases. The CDR3 has 15 residues. The germline V gene has CDR1 SGHRS and CDR2 YFSETQ.

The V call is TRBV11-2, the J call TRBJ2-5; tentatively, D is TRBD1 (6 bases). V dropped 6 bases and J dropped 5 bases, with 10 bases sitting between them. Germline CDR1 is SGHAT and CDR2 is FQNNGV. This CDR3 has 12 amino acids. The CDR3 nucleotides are TGTGCCAGCAGACAGGGTTGGGAGACCCAGTACTTC. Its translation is CASRQGWETQYF.

Here the CDR3 DNA reads TGTGCCAGCACTTTTTTTACAGGGTCGGAGACCCAGTACTTC. Amino acids: CASTFFTGSETQYF. This chain uses TRBV6-5 with TRBJ2-5, with a tentative D call TRBD1 (6 bases). V was shortened by 7 bases and J by 5 bases, with 17 bases between the two germline ends. This CDR3 spans 14 amino acids. From germline, CDR1 is MNHEY and CDR2 SVGAGI.

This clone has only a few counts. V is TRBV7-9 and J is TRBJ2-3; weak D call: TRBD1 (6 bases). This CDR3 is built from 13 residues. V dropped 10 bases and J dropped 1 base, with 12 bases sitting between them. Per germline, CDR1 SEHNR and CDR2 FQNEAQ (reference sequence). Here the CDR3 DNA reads TGTGCCACCGCGTCAGGGGGCACAGATACGCAGTATTTT. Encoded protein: CATASGGTDTQYF.

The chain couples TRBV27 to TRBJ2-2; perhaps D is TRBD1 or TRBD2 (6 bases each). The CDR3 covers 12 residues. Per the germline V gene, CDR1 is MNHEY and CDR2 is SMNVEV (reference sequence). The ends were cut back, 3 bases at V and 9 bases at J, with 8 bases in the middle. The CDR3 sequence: CASSFGGRELFF. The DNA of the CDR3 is TGTGCCAGCAGTTTCGGGGGCAGGGAGCTGTTTTTT.

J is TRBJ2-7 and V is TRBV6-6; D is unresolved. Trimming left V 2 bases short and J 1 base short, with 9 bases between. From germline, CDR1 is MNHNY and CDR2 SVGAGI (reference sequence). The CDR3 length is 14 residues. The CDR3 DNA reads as TGTGCCAGCAGTTACGCGTACACTTCCTACGAGCAGTACTTC. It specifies CASSYAYTSYEQYF.

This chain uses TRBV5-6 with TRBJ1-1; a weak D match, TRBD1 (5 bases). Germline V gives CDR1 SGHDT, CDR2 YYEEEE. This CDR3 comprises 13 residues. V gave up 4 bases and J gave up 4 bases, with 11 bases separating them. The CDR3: CASSTSGVTEAFF. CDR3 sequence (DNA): TGTGCCAGCAGCACCTCGGGGGTCACTGAAGCTTTCTTT.

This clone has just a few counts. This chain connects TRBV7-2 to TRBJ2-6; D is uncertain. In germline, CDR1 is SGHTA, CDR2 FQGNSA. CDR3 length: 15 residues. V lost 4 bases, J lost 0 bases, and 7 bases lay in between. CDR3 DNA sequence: TGTGCCAGCAGCTACGGCTTCTCTGGGGCCAACGTCCTGACTTTC. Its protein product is CASSYGFSGANVLTF.

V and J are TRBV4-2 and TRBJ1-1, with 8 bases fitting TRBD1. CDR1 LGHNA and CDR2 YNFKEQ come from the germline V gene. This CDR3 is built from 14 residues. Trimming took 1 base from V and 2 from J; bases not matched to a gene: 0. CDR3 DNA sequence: TGTGCCAGCAGCCAAGCAGGGGGCAACACTGAAGCTTTCTTT. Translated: CASSQAGGNTEAFF.

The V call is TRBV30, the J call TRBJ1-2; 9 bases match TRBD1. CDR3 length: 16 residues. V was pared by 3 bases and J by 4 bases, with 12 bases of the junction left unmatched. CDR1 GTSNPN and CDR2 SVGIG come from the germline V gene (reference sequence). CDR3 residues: CAWRGGTGTLIYGYTF. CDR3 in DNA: TGTGCCTGGAGGGGGGGGACAGGGACCCTTATCTATGGCTACACCTTC.

The CDR3 DNA sequence: TGTGCCAGCAGTTTCCAGATCTCCTACGAGCAGTACTTC. Translated, it gives CASSFQISYEQYF. The chain uses TRBV27 and TRBJ2-7; D call uncertain. V was shortened by 3 bases and J by 0 bases, with 6 bases between the two germline ends. The length of the CDR3 is 13 residues. In germline, CDR1 is MNHEY, CDR2 SMNVEV (reference sequence).

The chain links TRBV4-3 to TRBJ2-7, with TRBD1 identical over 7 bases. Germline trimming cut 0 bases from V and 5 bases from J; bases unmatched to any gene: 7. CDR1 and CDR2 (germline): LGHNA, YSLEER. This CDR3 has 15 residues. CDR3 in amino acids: CASSQDDRAWDEQYF. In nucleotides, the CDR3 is TGCGCCAGCAGCCAAGATGACAGGGCCTGGGACGAGCAGTACTTC.

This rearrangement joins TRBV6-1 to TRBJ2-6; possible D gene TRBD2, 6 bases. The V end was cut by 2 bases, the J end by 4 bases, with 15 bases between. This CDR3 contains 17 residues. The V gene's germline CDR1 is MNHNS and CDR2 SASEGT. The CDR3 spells CASSESTGGFGANVLTF. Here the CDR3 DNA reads TGTGCCAGCAGTGAATCTACTGGGGGGTTCGGGGCCAACGTCCTGACTTTC.

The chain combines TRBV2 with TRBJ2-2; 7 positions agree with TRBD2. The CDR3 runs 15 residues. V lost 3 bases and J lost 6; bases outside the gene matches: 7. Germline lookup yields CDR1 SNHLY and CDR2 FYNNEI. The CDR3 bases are TGTGCCAGCAGTGAGGGGACTATCCCATCCGGGGAGCTGTTTTTT. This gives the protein CASSEGTIPSGELFF.